This T cell receptor beta chain was found in a study of response to subunit inactivated influenza vaccine. Study-wide findings and caveats: A suggestion made by the authors is that each seasonal influenza vaccination recruits few new T cells.

A note on this clonotype: Antigen unknown.

The germline V gene encodes CDR1 MNHEY and CDR2 SVGEGT. CDR3 size: 10 residues. V lost 8 bases to trimming and J lost 8 bases, with 9 bases between them. TCRdb independently ran MiXCR on the RT-PCR reads; one entry per CDR3 protein. The sample lists roughly 790,000 distinct CDR3 sequences, roughly 20% occurring once. The receptor was derived from a man aged 45 to 65 who received an inactivated influenza vaccine. Sequences were derived from PBMCs from blood, sampled 5 to 6 days after vaccination. The chain uses TRBV6-2 or TRBV6-3 and TRBJ2-5, with D perhaps TRBD2 (5 bases). This CDR3 is CASRGGTQYF. CDR3 nucleotides: TGTGCCAGCCGCGGAGGAACCCAGTACTTC.